This T cell receptor (beta chain) derives from a study of T cells in Graves' hyperthyroidism and ophthalmopathy (dated by TCRdb to the late 2010s). The study in broad terms: Peripheral blood was collected at initial diagnosis, before any treatment. A discovery cohort of about a hundred patients, 43 with Graves' ophthalmopathy and 55 to 60 with stable Graves' hyperthyroidism, was used to find distinguishing TCR V-J signatures. Prospective prediction of ophthalmopathy was tested in an independent validation cohort consisting of under 20 hyperthyroidism patients and approximately 16 patients who later progressed to ophthalmopathy. The 95 to 100 discovery patients were randomly divided into training and test sets at a 7:3 ratio. In several Graves' hyperthyroidism patients, the study also compared T-cell repertoires from thyroid tissue with T-cell repertoires from blood. After blood sampling, hyperthyroidism patients were treated with methimazole at a starting dose of 30 mg daily, and ophthalmopathy patients were treated with high-dose intravenous methylprednisolone. TCR Vbeta CDR3 sequencing of 120 to 150 peripheral blood samples (43 ophthalmopathy, roughly 72 hyperthyroidism and around 17 progressor patients) is reported in the paper.

The study at large found these results: Most expanded thyroid clonotypes (frequency above 0.001) were also found in blood, which suggests that blood repertoires may mirror thyroid immune responses. In cross-validation, a model built on a 13 V-J signature told ophthalmopathy apart from stable hyperthyroidism with just under 90% sensitivity and around 81% specificity, and in testing the same model reached 80%/75%. In validation, the model predicted progression to ophthalmopathy with 55% to 71% sensitivity and approximately 74% specificity, a median of approximately 6.5 months before onset. Sample size was not statistically predetermined, and blinding of investigators to group allocation was not performed.

The CDR3, cysteine through phenylalanine, is 15 amino acids long. Just the 45-base CDR3 DNA is kept, in frame starting at base 1. CDR1 and CDR2 are read off the germline V gene (reference sequence) as DFQATT and SNEGSKA. Trimming takes 3 bases off V and 4 bases off J; junction bases not matched to a gene: 9. Amplification of TCR beta CDR3 regions was carried out from RNA transcripts. For the first round of RT-PCR on the TCR CDR3, the HTBI primer set was used together with the Qiagen OneStep RT-PCR kit. A second multiplex PCR round built the libraries, followed by size selection and purification. Paired-end sequencing of the libraries was performed with 100 bp reads on an Illumina HiSeq2000. In the authors' own workflow: SOAPnuke was used to process the raw data, with reads discarded if the reads contained adapters or uncalled bases, had a mean Phred below 15, or lacked an exact constant-primer or identifier match. COPE v1.2.5 was used to merge high-quality paired reads, and clonotypes were defined as unique nucleotide sequences. MiTCR v1.1 was used to align clonotypes to the IMGT TRBV, TRBD and TRBJ reference segments. Analysis was restricted to V-J combinations with a frequency above 0.0001, which covered 99% to 99.2% of repertoires. A TCS score was defined as the ratio between F50 (clonal expansion) and ExV (chaos), using BLOSUM62-based TCRdist between CDR3 peptides within each V-J. Welch's t-statistics and random forest reduced around 550 V-J features to roughly 13, which were used in a naive Bayes classifier (R e1071). TCRdb reprocessing: public reads trimmed at Q25 with fastp, clones called with MiXCR, in-frame beta chains kept. One record per CDR3 amino acid sequence lists the most common genes and DNA. The V and J calls and clone size are TCRdb's, not the authors'. For this sample the table gives around 600,000 distinct CDR3 sequences, of which approximately 14% were detected only once. The top ten clones comprise less than 9.5% of the sample.

Stable Graves' hyperthyroidism was defined as the absence of progression to ophthalmopathy over 18 months of follow-up. Hyperthyroidism patients were newly diagnosed, had a disease duration of under 2 months, and were aged 18 to 65 years. Any patient with an uncontrolled infection, another autoimmune disease, pregnancy or lactation was excluded. Diagnoses were established on the basis of clinical symptoms, serum thyroxine and TRAb, thyroid ultrasound, and orbital computed tomography. PBMCs were separated from 8 to 10 ml of fresh peripheral blood using Ficoll-Paque density gradient centrifugation. Trizol reagent was used to extract total RNA, and RNA quality was then checked on an Agilent 2100 Bioanalyzer. This clonotype was counted many times. Its antigen target is currently unknown. No base qualities exist here, and no much larger clone lies one base off it.

The rearrangement joined TRBV20-1 to TRBJ2-7; 10 nucleotides in the junction match TRBD2. Sequencing was performed on blood. This clonotype was sampled from a woman in her thirties with Graves' hyperthyroidism. The DNA reads TGCAGTGCTAGTGGGGCGCTAGCGGGAGTTTACGAGCAGTACTTC. Its translation is CSASGALAGVYEQYF.